A single sample is the source of the 21 T cell receptor beta chains below, sequenced in a study of blood T cell repertoires in COVID-19. TCRdb's table, derived via immunoSEQ multiplex PCR, lists solely in-frame clones and lacks some. Here the sample spans approximately 280,000 clones, around nine tenths being singletons. The sequencing sample was made of PBMCs or T cells enriched from blood (not recorded which). Receptors were obtained from a woman younger than 35 who had recovered from COVID-19.

The chain couples TRBV19 to TRBJ1-2, with TRBD1 as a possible D gene (5 bases). The V end lost 6 bases, the J end lost 2 bases, and 13 bases lay between the germline ends. The CDR3 spans 14 residues. Germline assignment: CDR1 LNHDA and CDR2 SQIVND (reference sequence). CDR3 residues: CASSEAGPNYGYTF. In DNA form, the CDR3 reads TGTGCCAGTAGCGAGGCAGGGCCCAACTATGGCTACACCTTC. Filled out from reference TRBV19 and TRBJ1-2, the complete variable domain reads DGGITQSPKYLFRKEGQNVTLSCEQNLNHDAMYWYRQDPGQGLRLIYYSQIVNDFQKGDIAEGYSVSREKKESFPLTVTSAQKNPTAFYLCASSEAGPNYGYTFGSGTRLTVV.

There are a few counts of this clone. This chain uses TRBV7-6 with TRBJ2-1; 15 bases fit TRBD2. V was pared by 5 bases and J by 9 bases, with 11 bases of the junction left unmatched. Germline CDR1 reads SGHVS; CDR2 reads FNYEAQ. The length of the CDR3 is 17 residues. The CDR3 region has the DNA TGTGCCAGCAGCCCGGGGCCGGGACTAGCGGGAGGCGGTGAGCAGTTCTTC. Its translation is CASSPGPGLAGGGEQFF.

This rearrangement joins TRBV4-1 to TRBJ2-1; possible D gene TRBD1, 6 bases. Between the trimmed V and J ends, which lost 1 base and 2 bases, there was a span of 12 bases. This CDR3 spans 16 amino acids. Germline V gives CDR1 MGHRA, CDR2 YSYEKL. The CDR3 sequence is CASSQAEQGAYNEQFF. CDR3 coding DNA: TGCGCCAGCAGCCAAGCTGAACAGGGAGCCTACAATGAGCAGTTCTTC.

The V and J genes are TRBV7-9 and TRBJ1-2, with D perhaps matching TRBD1 (6 bases). Germline V gives CDR1 SEHNR, CDR2 FQNEAQ (reference sequence). CDR3 size: 15 residues. Between the trimmed V and J ends, which lost 2 bases and 8 bases, there was a span of 18 bases. In DNA form, the CDR3 reads TGTGCCAGCAGCTTACCGGACAGACCCCAGAGGGGCTACACCTTC. Residues: CASSLPDRPQRGYTF.

This clone was counted a few times. The V and J genes are TRBV11-3 and TRBJ1-1; no clear D. Germline V lookup: CDR1 SGHNT, CDR2 YENEEA. This CDR3 is 13 amino acids long. Deletions cut 1 base from V and 0 bases from J, with 3 bases between. The CDR3 loop reads CASSLGVNTEAFF. DNA of the CDR3: TGTGCCAGCAGCTTAGGAGTGAACACTGAAGCTTTCTTT. Together with reference TRBV11-3 and TRBJ1-1, the CDR3 gives the full variable domain: EAGVVQSPRYKIIEKKQPVAFWCNPISGHNTLYWYLQNLGQGPELLIRYENEEAVDDSQLPKDRFSAERLKGVDSTLKIQPAELGDSAVYLCASSLGVNTEAFFGQGTRLTVV.

The chain combines TRBV11-3 with TRBJ2-3; 13 positions agree with TRBD2. The CDR3 length is 15 residues. The V gene's germline CDR1 is SGHNT and CDR2 YENEEA. V was pared by 5 bases and J by 6 bases, with 5 bases of the junction left unmatched. CDR3 protein: CASSPRTSGGDTQYF. CDR3 DNA sequence: TGTGCCAGCAGCCCAAGGACTAGCGGGGGTGATACGCAGTATTTT.

J is TRBJ1-3 and V is TRBV11-3; maybe TRBD1 (5 bases). Between the trimmed V and J ends, which lost 0 bases and 0 bases, there was a span of 9 bases. CDR1 is SGHNT, CDR2 YENEEA, per germline. This CDR3 is 16 amino acids long. The CDR3 spells CASSLDGANSGNTIYF. For the CDR3, the DNA is TGTGCCAGCAGCTTAGATGGGGCTAACTCTGGAAACACCATATATTTT.

The chain recombines TRBV5-6 with TRBJ2-7, with 7 positions matching TRBD2. The junction had 9 bases not matched to a gene; V was cut back by 2 bases and J by 4 bases. Germline values: CDR1 SGHDT, CDR2 YYEEEE. The CDR3 spans 15 residues. As DNA, the CDR3 is TGTGCCAGCAGCTTAACGGGGCGGACTAGGTACGAGCAGTACTTC. Its translation is CASSLTGRTRYEQYF.

This sequence joins TRBV5-6 and TRBJ2-7, with TRBD2 identical over 15 bases. Germline V gene data show CDR1 as SGHDT and CDR2 as YYEEEE. CDR3 size: 15 residues. V trimming: 4 bases; J trimming: 3 bases; junction bases outside the gene matches: 2. CDR3 region: CASSGGLAGGYEQYF. CDR3 coding DNA: TGTGCCAGCAGCGGGGGACTAGCGGGAGGCTACGAGCAGTACTTC.

The V and J genes are TRBV12-3 or TRBV12-4 and TRBJ1-1, with a possible D match to TRBD1 (5 bases). Trimming stripped 6 bases from V and 5 bases from J, with 10 bases between. This CDR3 is built from 12 residues. CDR3 sequence reads: CASSPRGTEAFF. CDR3 in DNA: TGTGCCAGCAGCCCCCGGGGGACTGAAGCTTTCTTT.

The rearrangement joins TRBV11-2 to TRBJ2-3; the D gene is possibly TRBD2 (6 bases). Germline V gives CDR1 SGHAT, CDR2 FQNNGV. This CDR3 has 13 residues. V lost 0 bases and J lost 8, with 9 bases in between. The CDR3 sequence: CASSLDIAATQYF. The CDR3 nucleotides are TGTGCCAGCAGCTTAGATATAGCGGCTACGCAGTATTTT.

The V call is TRBV2, the J call TRBJ1-5, with no clear D. Germline CDR1 reads SNHLY; CDR2 reads FYNNEI. The CDR3 is made up of 14 amino acids. V lost 2 bases and J lost 7, with 12 bases in between. The CDR3 region is CASSETWAEQPQHF. The CDR3, as DNA: TGTGCCAGCAGTGAAACGTGGGCTGAACAGCCCCAGCATTTT. The full variable domain, its missing parts supplied by reference TRBV2 and TRBJ1-5, is EPEVTQTPSHQVTQMGQEVILRCVPISNHLYFYWYRQILGQKVEFLVSFYNNEISEKSEIFDDQFSVERPDGSNFTLKIRSTKLEDSAMYFCASSETWAEQPQHFGDGTRLSIL.

This clone was seen once. The chain uses TRBV7-9 and TRBJ2-2; perhaps TRBD1 as D (6 bases). This CDR3 has 14 amino acids. V shed 1 base and J shed 5 bases, with 8 bases lying between them. CDR1 SEHNR and CDR2 FQNEAQ come from the germline V gene (reference sequence). CDR3 DNA sequence: TGTGCCAGCAGCTTAGGGGGGCAGACCGGGGAGCTGTTTTTT. Protein product: CASSLGGQTGELFF.

The CDR3 region is CASSQGGAGPEAFF. CDR3 nucleotide sequence: TGCGCCAGCAGCCAAGGGGGAGCCGGCCCCGAAGCTTTCTTT. This sequence joins TRBV4-1 and TRBJ1-1; no clear D. The V end was cut by 1 base, the J end by 8 bases, with 14 bases between. The CDR3 consists of 14 residues. Germline CDR1 reads MGHRA; CDR2 reads YSYEKL.

This chain joins TRBV3-1 (or the pseudogene TRBV3-2) and TRBJ1-1; 9 bases match TRBD1. CDR1 is LGHDT, CDR2 YNNKEL, per germline (reference sequence). The CDR3 loop spans 15 amino acids. The V gene end was trimmed by 2 bases and the J gene end by 3 bases; junction bases not matched to a gene: 4. DNA for the CDR3: TGTGCCAGCAGCCAACCGGGACAGGGAGACACTGAAGCTTTCTTT. Protein: CASSQPGQGDTEAFF.

The chain employs TRBV7-2 and TRBJ1-5; D may be TRBD1 (6 bases). V was trimmed by 3 bases and J by 2 bases, leaving 17 bases between them. The germline CDR1 and CDR2 sequences are SGHTA and FQGNSA. This CDR3 comprises 17 residues. Here the CDR3 reads CASSFGQPTRGNQPQHF. In DNA form, the CDR3 reads TGTGCCAGCAGCTTCGGACAGCCTACTCGGGGCAATCAGCCCCAGCATTTT.

This chain connects TRBV9 to TRBJ2-3, with 7 bases lining up with TRBD2. The CDR3 consists of 14 residues. Germline V gene data show CDR1 as SGDLS and CDR2 as YYNGEE. J was trimmed by 5 bases and V by 2 bases; bases with no gene match: 5. The CDR3 loop reads CASSVEREGDTQYF. For the CDR3, the DNA is TGTGCCAGCAGCGTCGAGCGGGAAGGAGATACGCAGTATTTT.

The chain combines TRBV2 with TRBJ1-5; D is possibly TRBD1 (6 bases). This CDR3 has 14 residues. The germline V and J ends were trimmed by 10 bases and 8 bases, with 21 bases remaining between them. The V gene's germline CDR1 is SNHLY and CDR2 FYNNEI. The CDR3 sequence is CATQRGTPLEPQHF. The CDR3 region has the DNA TGTGCCACCCAAAGGGGGACACCTCTGGAGCCCCAGCATTTT. Looking up the rest from reference TRBV2 and TRBJ1-5 gives the full variable domain: EPEVTQTPSHQVTQMGQEVILRCVPISNHLYFYWYRQILGQKVEFLVSFYNNEISEKSEIFDDQFSVERPDGSNFTLKIRSTKLEDSAMYFCATQRGTPLEPQHFGDGTRLSIL.

The V call is TRBV5-6, the J call TRBJ2-1, with D tentatively TRBD1 (6 bases). The CDR3 sequence is 12 residues long. The V and J ends lost 4 bases and 9 bases respectively, with 11 bases between them. Germline CDR1 SGHDT, CDR2 YYEEEE. CDR3 sequence reads: CASSEGTTEQFF. The CDR3 nucleotides read TGTGCCAGCAGCGAGGGGACAACTGAGCAGTTCTTC.

This chain uses TRBV19 with TRBJ2-1; 10 bases are shared with TRBD2. The CDR3 extends over 17 amino acids. Germline V gene sequence: CDR1 LNHDA, CDR2 SQIVND (reference sequence). The V and J ends lost 5 bases and 1 base, in that order; junction bases with no gene match: 8. Written as DNA, the CDR3 is TGTGCCAGTAGTGCAGCGGGAGGGCCCCGATCCTACAATGAGCAGTTCTTC. Translated: CASSAAGGPRSYNEQFF.

The rearrangement uses TRBV12-3 or TRBV12-4 and TRBJ1-2; perhaps TRBD1 as D (6 bases). Trimming took off 8 bases at V and 5 bases at J, with 15 bases between the two ends. CDR3 size: 13 residues. The CDR3 nucleotides are TGTGCCAGCTCAACCGGGACACCTTATGGCTACACCTTC. Amino acid sequence: CASSTGTPYGYTF.